This T cell receptor (beta chain) is from a study of T cells in Graves' hyperthyroidism and ophthalmopathy (dated by TCRdb to about 2019). A note on the overall study: Peripheral blood samples were taken at the time of initial diagnosis, prior to any treatment. A discovery cohort of approximately 97 patients, approximately 44 with Graves' ophthalmopathy and about 60 with stable Graves' hyperthyroidism, was used to find distinguishing TCR V-J signatures. Whether ophthalmopathy could be predicted prospectively was tested in an independent validation cohort made up of under 20 hyperthyroidism patients plus 17 patients who later progressed to ophthalmopathy. For training and testing, the 100 or so patients in the discovery cohort were randomly divided in a 7:3 ratio. In six Graves' hyperthyroidism patients, the study also compared T-cell repertoires from thyroid tissue with T-cell repertoires from blood. After blood sampling, hyperthyroidism patients were treated with methimazole at a starting dose of 30 mg daily, and ophthalmopathy patients were treated with high-dose intravenous methylprednisolone. According to the paper, TCR Vbeta CDR3 sequencing was carried out on 120 to 150 peripheral blood samples, which came from approximately 41 ophthalmopathy, approximately 72 hyperthyroidism and about 17 progressor patients.

TCR beta CDR3 regions were amplified from RNA transcripts. The first round of RT-PCR for the TCR CDR3 was performed with the HTBI primer set and the Qiagen OneStep RT-PCR kit. A second multiplex PCR round built the libraries, followed by size selection and purification. Libraries were sequenced paired-end with 100 bp reads on an Illumina HiSeq2000. The study's own analysis went as follows. SOAPnuke was used to process the raw data, removing reads that contained adapters or uncalled bases, had a mean Phred below 15, or lacked an exact match to the constant primer or identifier. COPE v1.2.5 was used to merge the high-quality paired reads, and each unique nucleotide sequence was defined as a clonotype. MiTCR v1.1 was used to align clonotypes to the IMGT TRBV, TRBD and TRBJ reference segments. Analysis was restricted to V-J combinations with a frequency above 0.0001, which covered roughly 99% of repertoires. A TCS score was defined as the ratio between F50 (clonal expansion) and ExV (chaos), using BLOSUM62-based TCRdist between CDR3 peptides within each V-J. Welch's t-statistics and random forest reduced fewer than 600 V-J features to 10 to 15, which were used in a naive Bayes classifier (R e1071). TCRdb reprocessed the public reads (quality trimming at Q25 with fastp, clone calling with MiXCR) and kept in-frame beta chains. Under each unique CDR3 protein, matching rows form one entry showing the most common genes and DNA. None of the V and J calls come from the authors' own analysis; TCRdb made them. Counted in this sample were hundreds of thousands of distinct CDR3 sequences; 20% to 30% of them appeared once. The top ten clonotypes cover about a quarter of the sample.

Inclusive of the bounding cysteine and phenylalanine, the CDR3 is 12 residues long. Only the CDR3 part of the read is kept: 36 bases, read in frame from the first base. Relative to germline, V is missing 8 bases and J is missing 6 bases, with 4 bases of the junction outside any gene match. Looking up the germline V gene yields CDR1 SNHLY and CDR2 FYNNEI. The investigation overall reported the following: No statistical method was used to set the sample size in advance, and investigators knew the group allocation. In validation, the model predicted progression to ophthalmopathy with 55% to 71% sensitivity and less than 75% specificity, a median of about 6 months before onset. A 13 V-J signature model separated ophthalmopathy from stable hyperthyroidism, with just over 85% sensitivity and 81.08% specificity in cross-validation and 80%/75% in testing. Most expanded thyroid clonotypes (frequency above 0.001) were also detected in blood, suggesting blood repertoires may reflect thyroid immune responses.

Hyperthyroidism patients were newly diagnosed, with disease duration under 2 months, and aged 18 to 65 years. The study excluded patients with uncontrolled infections, other autoimmune diseases, pregnancy or lactation. Diagnoses relied on clinical symptoms, serum thyroxine and TRAb, thyroid ultrasound and orbital computed tomography. Blood from progressor patients was drawn when they were first diagnosed with hyperthyroidism, before any ophthalmopathy symptoms appeared. PBMCs were isolated from about 10 ml of fresh peripheral blood by Ficoll-Paque density gradient centrifugation. Progressor patients were first diagnosed with Graves' hyperthyroidism and then developed ophthalmopathy during follow-up. Trizol reagent was used to extract total RNA, and RNA quality was then checked on an Agilent 2100 Bioanalyzer. This clonotype was seen ten or more times. The antigen it binds to is not known. No base qualities exist here, and no much larger clone lies one base off it.

This TCR derives from a man aged 40-49 years with Graves' hyperthyroidism that later progressed to Graves' ophthalmopathy. The sample comprised blood. The V and J genes are TRBV2 and TRBJ1-5; 7 nucleotides in the junction match TRBD1. The CDR3 protein: CASAGGRQPQHF. The DNA sequence is as follows: TGTGCCAGCGCAGGGGGGCGTCAGCCCCAGCATTTT.